This TCR beta chain originates from a study of Ad26.COV2.S vaccination and SARS-CoV-2 variants (dated by TCRdb to the early 2020s). Turning to the overall study: Vaccine-arm donors were drawn from COV1001, a multicentre, randomized, double-blind, placebo-controlled phase I-IIa trial of Ad26.COV2.S in healthy adults. Ad26.COV2.S was administered intramuscularly at 5 x 10^10 or 1 x 10^11 viral particles, either as a single shot or as two shots given 56 days apart. The specificity and breadth of SARS-CoV-2-reactive T cell receptors after Ad26.COV2.S vaccination were assessed by TCRbeta repertoire sequencing. The TCR-sequenced set comprised approximately 32 samples: 19 Ad26.COV2.S vaccine recipients, 5 placebo recipients and 8 SARS-CoV-2 convalescent individuals. Trial participants were randomized into five groups of five: low-dose or high-dose Ad26.COV2.S given once or twice, or placebo on both occasions. Investigators remained blinded to trial group allocation during experiments and outcome assessment. The investigation overall reported the following: The authors noted that total T cell responses may have been underestimated by the TCR breadth and depth analyses. Higher spike-specific TCR breadth was observed in Ad26.COV2.S recipients than in placebo recipients (P = 0.0014). Vaccine and placebo recipients had comparable non-spike TCR breadth, which fits with the vaccine containing only spike. After vaccination, spike-specific CD8+ and CD4+ T cell responses were reported to show substantial breadth. The study was not powered to compare responses between vaccine doses or regimens.

A note on this clone: Its binding antigen is unknown. Per-nucleotide qualities are absent, and no much larger clonotype sits a single base away.

In the germline V gene, CDR1 corresponds to MNHEY and CDR2 to SVGAGI. The CDR3 runs 13 amino acids, cysteine and phenylalanine included. The sequence is cut down to CDR3 DNA, 39 bases in frame from base 1. V is reduced by 6 bases and J by 7 bases, leaving a spacing of 15 bases between them. The intended sense of this specimen's treatment or condition label: some 20 received Ad26.COV2.S at low or high dose, single or two shots; about 5 received placebo; per-sample allocation not given. For vaccine and placebo recipients, the sequenced repertoires came from samples collected on day 63 after the first injection. Cohort 1b enrolled around 24 adults aged 18-55 years at a single site in Boston, USA, between 29 July and 7 August 2020. As a vaccine, Ad26.COV2.S was a replication-incompetent adenovirus type 26 vector that expressed a prefusion-stabilized SARS-CoV-2 spike protein derived from the original Wuhan strain.

The immunoSEQ Assay was used to sequence TCRbeta CDR3 regions. After extraction, genomic DNA underwent amplification by bias-controlled multiplex PCR, followed by high-throughput sequencing. In the authors' own workflow: To quantify the absolute abundance of every unique TCRbeta CDR3 region, sequences were collapsed and filtered. T cell fraction was estimated by normalization of TCRbeta template counts to usable DNA, with usable DNA being measured through amplification of reference genes present in all nucleated cells. Repertoire TCRs were annotated as SARS-CoV-2-specific by exact matching of V gene, CDR3 amino acid sequence and J gene to a known reactive TCR set. The reference SARS-CoV-2 TCR set was derived from MIRA and filtered for enrichment in COVID-19-positive ImmuneCODE repertoires, a step that removed public or cross-reactive TCRs. Using the MIRA antigens, annotated TCRs were further analysed by specific ORF or by position within an ORF. Depth was the summed frequency of annotated unique rearrangements, while breadth was defined as annotated unique rearrangements over total unique productive rearrangements. TCR breadth was compared between groups using two-sided Wilcoxon rank-sum tests. Held by TCRdb, this immuneACCESS table contains in-frame sequences only and omits some clones. Under half of the omission traces to an unresolved V gene where checked; the cause of the rest is unknown. The V and J calls and clone size were taken over from that table, and D and trimming were inferred from the DNA. The sample records about 500,000 clones, about 89% of which are singletons. 1.5% to 2% of the sample is held by the ten biggest clonotypes.

Material: peripheral blood, obtained in a trial of Ad26.COV2.S vaccine versus placebo. The source of this sequence is a person between 18 and 65 years old who received the Ad26.COV2.S COVID-19 vaccine or a placebo. The chain joins TRBV6-5 to TRBJ1-2; the D segment could be TRBD1, given 6 matching bases. The sequenced DNA: TGTGCCAGCAGAGACAGGTGGTTGGGTGGCTACACCTTC. This gives the protein CASRDRWLGGYTF.